This is a list of T cell receptor beta chains from one sample in a study of blood T cell repertoires in COVID-19. Assay: immunoSEQ multiplex PCR; the TCRdb copy retains only in-frame clones and omits some. The sample includes roughly 250,000 clones, about 89% of them seen just once. Sequenced sample: peripheral blood. The source of these receptors is a man between 40 and 49 years old who had recovered from COVID-19. CDR3s include the opening cysteine and the closing phenylalanine or tryptophan. The D gene is left open where the match is weak. For some rows the clone size is stated as once, few or many, or as a class when expanded; others skip it.

TRBJ1-1,15,.,.,TRBV6-6,TGTGCCAGCAGTTACGAGGACAGCGGGAACACTGAAGCTTTCTTT,CASSYEDSGNTEAFF
TRBJ1-6,13,.,.,TRBV20-1,TGCAGTGCTAATGACGGAGGAAATTCACCCCTCCACTTT,CSANDGGNSPLHF
TRBJ2-1,13,.,.,TRBV12-3/TRBV12-4,TGTGCCAGCAGTTTAGGGCCGAACAATGAGCAGTTCTTC,CASSLGPNNEQFF
TRBJ1-2,18,.,TRBD1,TRBV9,TGTGCCAGCAGCGTAGATTTGACAGGGGGCTTTTCCAACTATGGCTACACCTTC,CASSVDLTGGFSNYGYTF
TRBJ1-5,15,few,TRBD1,TRBV29-1,TGCAGCGTTGCGGGTGGACAGGGGGGAAGTCAGCCCCAGCATTTT,CSVAGGQGGSQPQHF
TRBJ1-1,12,.,.,TRBV29-1,TGCAGCGTTGTCTCAGGGAACACTGAAGCTTTCTTT,CSVVSGNTEAFF
TRBJ2-7,14,.,TRBD2,TRBV5-4,TGTGCCAGCAGCTGGCATAGCGGGGGCTACGAGCAGTACTTC,CASSWHSGGYEQYF
TRBJ2-1,13,.,TRBD1,TRBV29-1,TGCAGCGTTGGGGACAGGGGGGCCGTTGAGCAGTTCTTC,CSVGDRGAVEQFF
TRBJ2-7,15,.,TRBD1,TRBV3-1/TRBV3-2,TGTGCCAGCGGACTCACAGGGGGCGATTCTTACGAGCAGTACTTC,CASGLTGGDSYEQYF
TRBJ1-2,15,.,.,TRBV5-6,TGTGCCAGCAGCTCCTCAGGTTTGTTCAACTATGGCTACACCTTC,CASSSSGLFNYGYTF
TRBJ2-1,17,.,TRBD2,TRBV13,TGTGCCAGCAGCTACACTAGCGGGGGAAGCTCCTACAATGAGCAGTTCTTC,CASSYTSGGSSYNEQFF
TRBJ2-7,13,.,.,TRBV11-1,TGTGCCAGCAGCTTGAGCGACTCCTACGAGCAGTACTTC,CASSLSDSYEQYF
TRBJ1-2,15,.,.,TRBV19,TGTGCCAGTAGTATCCCGACAGAAGCTAACTATGGCTACACCTTC,CASSIPTEANYGYTF
TRBJ2-3,17,.,TRBD1,TRBV7-2,TGTGCCAGCAGAGATACAGCCGGGACAGTGAGGATAGATACGCAGTATTTT,CASRDTAGTVRIDTQYF
TRBJ2-5,16,.,TRBD2,TRBV3-1/TRBV3-2,TGTGCCAGCAGCTGGGGGTTGCGGGAGGTCAGAGAGACCCAGTACTTC,CASSWGLREVRETQYF
TRBJ1-6,14,.,.,TRBV19,TGTGCCAGTACGGGAGGGACAAGTAATTCACCCCTCCACTTT,CASTGGTSNSPLHF
TRBJ2-5,15,.,.,TRBV10-2,TGCGCCAGCAGTGGGGGGGGCCTTGGCGTAGAGACCCAGTACTTC,CASSGGGLGVETQYF
TRBJ1-4,13,.,.,TRBV5-1,TGCGCCAGTCAGGGATCAACTAATGAAAAACTGTTTTTT,CASQGSTNEKLFF
TRBJ2-3,15,.,.,TRBV9,TGTGCCAGCAGCGTAGGTTCGAGGGCGGCAGATACGCAGTATTTT,CASSVGSRAADTQYF
TRBJ1-4,12,.,.,TRBV12-3/TRBV12-4,TGTGCCAGCAGCCGAGTAAATGAAAAACTGTTTTTT,CASSRVNEKLFF
TRBJ2-3,15,.,.,TRBV5-1,TGCGCCAGCGGGTTCCGGGACTCCTCCACAGATACGCAGTATTTT,CASGFRDSSTDTQYF
TRBJ2-1,18,.,TRBD2,TRBV3-1/TRBV3-2,TGTGCCAGCAGAAAACACCTCCCGTCTAGCGGACTAGGTAATGAGCAGTTCTTC,CASRKHLPSSGLGNEQFF
TRBJ2-7,14,.,TRBD1,TRBV7-2,TGTGCCAGCAGCCTTAGGACAGGGAGTCACGAGCAGTACTTC,CASSLRTGSHEQYF
TRBJ1-5,13,.,TRBD1,TRBV6-6,TGTGCCGTTAAGACAGGGGTGGAACAGCCCCAGCATTTT,CAVKTGVEQPQHF
TRBJ1-2,13,.,.,TRBV15,TGTGCCACCAGCAGTGGGGCAGGTAGGGGCTACACCTTC,CATSSGAGRGYTF
TRBJ2-6,13,.,.,TRBV25-1,TGTGCCAGCAGCCCCTCGGGGGCCAACGTCCTGACTTTC,CASSPSGANVLTF
TRBJ2-5,14,.,.,TRBV2,TGTGCCAGCAGGGCGGGACGGAACCAAGAGACCCAGTACTTC,CASRAGRNQETQYF
TRBJ1-6,14,.,.,TRBV5-6,TGTGCCAGCAGTCATAGCCTTTATAATTCACCCCTCCACTTT,CASSHSLYNSPLHF
TRBJ2-7,12,few,.,TRBV7-9,TGTGCCAGCGGGCAGGGGTCCTACGAGCAGTACTTC,CASGQGSYEQYF
TRBJ2-1,15,once,TRBD2,TRBV6-2/TRBV6-3,TGTGCCAGCAGTTACGGTAGCGGGAGTGGGAATGAGCAGTTCTTC,CASSYGSGSGNEQFF
TRBJ1-3,15,.,TRBD1,TRBV7-9,TGTGCCAGCAGTGTGCCGGGACAGGGGGAAAACACCATATATTTT,CASSVPGQGENTIYF
TRBJ1-6,15,.,.,TRBV19,TGTGCCAGTAGTGGCCAGGGATCCTATAATTCACCCCTCCACTTT,CASSGQGSYNSPLHF
TRBJ2-2,16,.,.,TRBV19,TGTGCCAGTAGTATTGGTAGGGCAGGGCGGACCGGGGAGCTGTTTTTT,CASSIGRAGRTGELFF
TRBJ2-2,16,.,.,TRBV14,TGTGCCAGCAGCCTGTCCCCGGCGGTTAACACCGGGGAGCTGTTTTTT,CASSLSPAVNTGELFF
TRBJ1-5,14,few,.,TRBV27,TGTGCCAGCAGTCTGACAGGACCGGGTCAGCCCCAGCATTTT,CASSLTGPGQPQHF
TRBJ2-7,14,.,TRBD2,TRBV5-4,TGTGCCAGCACCCCAGCGGGAGGGCCGGGAGAGCAGTACTTC,CASTPAGGPGEQYF
TRBJ1-3,18,.,.,TRBV27,TGTGCCAGCAGTTTGCGGGGACCCGGGCGGCTCTCTGGAAACACCATATATTTT,CASSLRGPGRLSGNTIYF
TRBJ2-7,14,.,.,TRBV11-2,TGTGCCAGCAGCTTAGTCGGAGGGGGCGGCGAGCAGTACTTC,CASSLVGGGGEQYF
TRBJ2-1,13,.,.,TRBV7-9,TGTGCCAGCAGTACCCGACAAGACAATGAGCAGTTCTTC,CASSTRQDNEQFF
TRBJ1-2,13,.,.,TRBV6-5,TGTGCCAGCGGACGGGGGGTAGACTATGGCTACACCTTC,CASGRGVDYGYTF
TRBJ2-7,15,once,TRBD2,TRBV7-6,TGTGCCAGCAGCTTAGTACTAGCGGGAGTAGGGGAGCAGTACTTC,CASSLVLAGVGEQYF
TRBJ2-7,11,.,.,TRBV6-6,TGTGCCAGCAGTCGTAACTACGAGCAGTACTTC,CASSRNYEQYF
TRBJ1-4,13,.,.,TRBV5-1,TGCGCCAGCAGCCGGGGGTCTAATGAAAAACTGTTTTTT,CASSRGSNEKLFF
TRBJ2-1,15,.,.,TRBV11-1,TGTGCCAGCAGCCCCTACGGGAGTTGGTACAATGAGCAGTTCTTC,CASSPYGSWYNEQFF
TRBJ1-5,12,once,.,TRBV11-2,TGTGCCAGCAGCTTAGGGAGTGAGCCCCAGCATTTT,CASSLGSEPQHF
TRBJ1-2,14,.,TRBD1,TRBV20-1,TGCAGTGCTAGTACAGGGGCCGGAAACTATGGCTACACCTTC,CSASTGAGNYGYTF
TRBJ1-5,13,.,.,TRBV19,TGTGCCAGTAGTATAGGTTCTTATCAGCCCCAGCATTTT,CASSIGSYQPQHF